The 6 T cell receptor beta chains below were found in one sample sequenced in a study of beta chain features in type 1 diabetes. cDNA synthesis used the whole RNA isolate, giving expressed TCRB sequences. Generated by immunoSEQ multiplex PCR, the TCRdb table keeps only in-frame clones and is missing some. The sample shows 250,000 to 300,000 clones, about 8.5% of them seen only once. The specimen was central memory CD4+ T cells from blood. These receptors came from a woman between 18 and 29 years old in good health.

This clone was detected a few times. The J gene is TRBJ2-1, the V gene TRBV19, with TRBD1 identical over 12 bases. CDR3 length equals 15 residues. V lost 9 bases and J lost 9; bases outside the gene matches: 12. Germline values: CDR1 LNHDA, CDR2 SQIVND (reference sequence). CDR3 bases: TGTGCCAGCGAGACCGGGACAGGGGGCATCGGTGAGCAGTTCTTC. Translated, it gives CASETGTGGIGEQFF.

The sample holds a few counts of this clone. The V gene is TRBV5-1, the J gene TRBJ2-5; perhaps TRBD1 as D (5 bases). CDR1 is SGHRS, CDR2 YFSETQ, per germline. Trimming removed 4 bases at V and 4 bases at J, with 14 bases between. CDR3 length: 14 residues. CDR3 protein: CASSNIQGRETQYF. The CDR3 coding sequence is TGCGCCAGCAGCAACATCCAGGGCCGAGAGACCCAGTACTTC.

The rearrangement uses TRBV14 and TRBJ2-1, with TRBD2 identical over 11 bases. Unmatched junction bases numbered 5, after V lost 6 bases and J lost 4 bases. Looked up from germline, CDR1 is SGHDN and CDR2 is FVKESK. The CDR3 is made up of 15 amino acids. The chain's CDR3 is CASSPTSGNYNEQFF. The CDR3 nucleotides read TGTGCCAGCAGTCCGACTAGCGGGAATTACAATGAGCAGTTCTTC.

The chain uses TRBV7-9 and TRBJ2-6, with no clear D. Germline assignment: CDR1 SEHNR and CDR2 FQNEAQ (reference sequence). The CDR3 runs to 16 residues. The V end was cut by 7 bases, the J end by 2 bases, with 15 bases between. CDR3 nucleotide sequence: TGTGCCAGCACCACCACCCTCCCGGCTGGGGCCAACGTCCTGACTTTC. Translated, it gives CASTTTLPAGANVLTF.

V is TRBV5-1 and J is TRBJ1-6, with 9 nucleotides matching TRBD1. Per germline, CDR1 SGHRS and CDR2 YFSETQ. CDR3 length: 17 residues. The V gene end was trimmed by 4 bases and the J gene end by 2 bases; junction bases not matched to a gene: 7. The CDR3, as DNA: TGCGCCAGCAGCCTCCAAGGACAGGGGACCTATAATTCACCCCTCCACTTT. It translates to CASSLQGQGTYNSPLHF.

The chain uses TRBV6-5 and TRBJ2-5; TRBD1 aligns across 8 bases. The DNA end is a closer match to TRBJ2-7, so the J assignment may be wrong. The CDR3 has 12 amino acids. Per germline, CDR1 MNHEY and CDR2 SVGAGI. The CDR3 DNA is TGTGCCAGCAGTCGACAGGGGCACGAGCAGTACTTC. This codes for CASSRQGHEQYF.